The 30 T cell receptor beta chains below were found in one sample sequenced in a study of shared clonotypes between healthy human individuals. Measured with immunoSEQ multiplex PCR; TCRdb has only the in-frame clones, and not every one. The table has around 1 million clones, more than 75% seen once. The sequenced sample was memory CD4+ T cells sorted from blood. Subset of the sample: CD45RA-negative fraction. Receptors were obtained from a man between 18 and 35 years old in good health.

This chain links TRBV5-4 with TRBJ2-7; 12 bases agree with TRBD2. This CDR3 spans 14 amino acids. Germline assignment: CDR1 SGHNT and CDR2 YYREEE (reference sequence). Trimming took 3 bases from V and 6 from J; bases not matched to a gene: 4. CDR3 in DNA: TGTGCCAGCAGCTCGACTAGCGGGAGCGCCGAGCAGTACTTC. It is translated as CASSSTSGSAEQYF.

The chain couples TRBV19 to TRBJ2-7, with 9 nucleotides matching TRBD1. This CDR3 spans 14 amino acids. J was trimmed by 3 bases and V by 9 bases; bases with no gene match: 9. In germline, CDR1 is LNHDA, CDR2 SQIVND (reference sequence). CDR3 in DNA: TGTGCCAGCCCAATCCACAGGGGGCACTACGAGCAGTACTTC. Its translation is CASPIHRGHYEQYF.

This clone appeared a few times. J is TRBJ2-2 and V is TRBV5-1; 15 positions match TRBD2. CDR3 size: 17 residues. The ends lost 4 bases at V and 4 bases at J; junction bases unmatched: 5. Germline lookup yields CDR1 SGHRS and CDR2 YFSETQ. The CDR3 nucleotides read TGCGCCAGCAGCAGCGGACTAGCGGGAGGGCTCACCGGGGAGCTGTTTTTT. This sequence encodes CASSSGLAGGLTGELFF.

CDR3 bases: TGTGCCAGCCTGGGGCAGGGGGCTCGGAACTATGGCTACACCTTC. It specifies CASLGQGARNYGYTF. The rearrangement links TRBV2 to TRBJ1-2; 8 nucleotides align to TRBD1. Trimming cost V 8 bases and J 2 bases; bases outside gene matches: 10. CDR1 and CDR2 from the germline V gene are SNHLY and FYNNEI. This CDR3 has 15 amino acids.

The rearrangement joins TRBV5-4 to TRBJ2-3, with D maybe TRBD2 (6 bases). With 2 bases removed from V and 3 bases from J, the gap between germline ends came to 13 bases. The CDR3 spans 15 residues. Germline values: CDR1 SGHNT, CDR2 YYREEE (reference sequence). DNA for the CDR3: TGTGCCAGCAGCTTCGCTTTGGAGGGAACAGATACGCAGTATTTT. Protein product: CASSFALEGTDTQYF.

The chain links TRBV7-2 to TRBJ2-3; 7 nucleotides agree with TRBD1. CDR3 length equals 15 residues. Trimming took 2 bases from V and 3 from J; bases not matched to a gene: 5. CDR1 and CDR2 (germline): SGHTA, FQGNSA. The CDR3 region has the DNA TGTGCCAGCAGCTTAAGCAGGGGGATAACAGATACGCAGTATTTT. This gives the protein CASSLSRGITDTQYF.

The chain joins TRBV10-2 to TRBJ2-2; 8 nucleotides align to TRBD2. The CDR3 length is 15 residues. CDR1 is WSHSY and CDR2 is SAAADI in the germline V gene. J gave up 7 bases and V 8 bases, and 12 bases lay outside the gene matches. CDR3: CASRKGREAVGELFF. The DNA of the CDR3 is TGCGCCAGCCGGAAGGGGCGGGAGGCCGTCGGGGAGCTGTTTTTT.

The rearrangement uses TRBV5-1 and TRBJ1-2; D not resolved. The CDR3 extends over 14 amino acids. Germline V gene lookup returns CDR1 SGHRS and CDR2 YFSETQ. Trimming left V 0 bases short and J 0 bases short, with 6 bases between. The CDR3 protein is CASSLDLANYGYTF. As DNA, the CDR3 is TGCGCCAGCAGCTTGGATCTAGCTAACTATGGCTACACCTTC.

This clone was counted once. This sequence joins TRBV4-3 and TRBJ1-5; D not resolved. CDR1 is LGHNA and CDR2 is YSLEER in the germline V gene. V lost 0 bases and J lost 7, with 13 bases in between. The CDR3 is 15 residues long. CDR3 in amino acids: CASSQEARAGQPQHF. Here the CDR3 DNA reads TGCGCCAGCAGCCAAGAGGCGAGGGCCGGGCAGCCCCAGCATTTT.

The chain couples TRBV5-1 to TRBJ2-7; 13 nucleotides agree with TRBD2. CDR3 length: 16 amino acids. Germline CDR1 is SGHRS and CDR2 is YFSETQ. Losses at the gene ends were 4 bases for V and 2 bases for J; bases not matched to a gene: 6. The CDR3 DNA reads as TGCGCCAGCAGCCCTGGGACTAGCGGGATTGCCTACGAGCAGTACTTC. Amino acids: CASSPGTSGIAYEQYF.

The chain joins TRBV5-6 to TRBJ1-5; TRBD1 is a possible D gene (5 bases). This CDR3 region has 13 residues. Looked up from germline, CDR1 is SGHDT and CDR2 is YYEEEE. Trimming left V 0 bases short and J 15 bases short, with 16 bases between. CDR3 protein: CASSLGRGLPLHF. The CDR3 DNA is TGTGCCAGCAGCTTGGGGAGGGGACTCCCGCTGCATTTT.

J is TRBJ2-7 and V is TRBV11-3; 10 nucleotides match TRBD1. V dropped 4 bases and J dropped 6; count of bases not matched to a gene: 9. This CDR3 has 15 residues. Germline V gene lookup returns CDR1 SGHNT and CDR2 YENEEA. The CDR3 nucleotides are TGTGCCAGCAGCTGCCGGGACAGGGGAAGGGGCGAGCAGTACTTC. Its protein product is CASSCRDRGRGEQYF.

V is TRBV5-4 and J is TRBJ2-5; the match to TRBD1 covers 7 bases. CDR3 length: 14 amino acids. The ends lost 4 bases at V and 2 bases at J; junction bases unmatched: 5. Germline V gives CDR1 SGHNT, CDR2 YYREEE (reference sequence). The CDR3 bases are TGTGCCAGCAGCCCAAGGACAGGACAAGAGACCCAGTACTTC. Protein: CASSPRTGQETQYF.

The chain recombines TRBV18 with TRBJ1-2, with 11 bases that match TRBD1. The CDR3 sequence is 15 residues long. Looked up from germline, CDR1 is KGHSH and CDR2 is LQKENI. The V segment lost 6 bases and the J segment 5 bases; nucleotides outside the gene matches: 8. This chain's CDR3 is CASSPPGQGGYGYTF. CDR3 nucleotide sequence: TGTGCCAGCTCCCCCCCGGGACAGGGGGGATATGGCTACACCTTC.

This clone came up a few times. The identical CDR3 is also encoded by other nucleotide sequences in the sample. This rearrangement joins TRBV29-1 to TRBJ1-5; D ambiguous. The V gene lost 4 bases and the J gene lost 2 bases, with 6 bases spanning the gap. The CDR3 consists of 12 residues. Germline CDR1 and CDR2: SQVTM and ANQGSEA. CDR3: CSVVEGNQPQHF. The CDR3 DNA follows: TGCAGCGTTGTTGAGGGCAATCAGCCCCAGCATTTT.

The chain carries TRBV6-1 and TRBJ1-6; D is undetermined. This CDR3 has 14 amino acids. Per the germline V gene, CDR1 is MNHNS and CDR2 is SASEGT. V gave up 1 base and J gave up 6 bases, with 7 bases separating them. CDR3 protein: CASSEVEGNSPLHF. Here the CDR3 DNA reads TGTGCCAGCAGTGAAGTGGAGGGTAATTCACCCCTCCACTTT.

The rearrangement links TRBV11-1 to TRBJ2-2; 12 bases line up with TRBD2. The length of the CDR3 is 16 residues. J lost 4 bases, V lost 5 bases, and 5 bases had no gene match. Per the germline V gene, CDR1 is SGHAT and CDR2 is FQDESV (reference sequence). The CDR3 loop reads CASSRRLAGVTGELFF. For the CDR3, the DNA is TGTGCCAGCAGCAGGAGACTAGCGGGGGTCACCGGGGAGCTGTTTTTT.

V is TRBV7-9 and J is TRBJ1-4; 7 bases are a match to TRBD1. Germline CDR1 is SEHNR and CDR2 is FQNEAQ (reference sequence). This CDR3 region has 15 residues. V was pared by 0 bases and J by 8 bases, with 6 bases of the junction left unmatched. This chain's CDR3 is CASSLADRDVEKLFF. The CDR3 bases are TGTGCCAGCAGCTTAGCCGACAGGGATGTCGAAAAACTGTTTTTT.

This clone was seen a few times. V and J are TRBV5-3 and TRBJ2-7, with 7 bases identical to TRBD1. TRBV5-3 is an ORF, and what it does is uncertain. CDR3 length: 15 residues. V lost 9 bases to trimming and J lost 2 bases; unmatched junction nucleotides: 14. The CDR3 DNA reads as TGTGCCACAGAACCCAGAGACAGGGCGCCCTACGAGCAGTACTTC. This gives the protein CATEPRDRAPYEQYF.

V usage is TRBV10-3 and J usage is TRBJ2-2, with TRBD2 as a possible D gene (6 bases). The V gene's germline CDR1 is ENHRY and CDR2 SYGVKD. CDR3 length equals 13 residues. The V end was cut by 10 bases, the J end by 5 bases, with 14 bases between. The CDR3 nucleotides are TGTGCCACCCTCCCCGGAGGGACCGGGGAGCTGTTTTTT. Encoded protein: CATLPGGTGELFF.

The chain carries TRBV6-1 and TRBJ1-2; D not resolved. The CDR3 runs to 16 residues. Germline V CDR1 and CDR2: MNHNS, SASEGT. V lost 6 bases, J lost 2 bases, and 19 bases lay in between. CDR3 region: CASRETGQAKNYGYTF. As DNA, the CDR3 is TGTGCCAGCAGAGAAACTGGGCAGGCCAAAAACTATGGCTACACCTTC.

The CDR3: CASSLDGGRKAFF. As DNA, the CDR3 is TGTGCCAGCAGCTTAGATGGGGGGAGGAAAGCTTTCTTT. The chain employs TRBV7-2 and TRBJ1-1, with TRBD1 as a possible D gene (5 bases). Trimming stripped 1 base from V and 9 bases from J, with 12 bases between. Germline-derived CDR1 and CDR2 are SGHTA and FQGNSA. CDR3 length equals 13 residues.

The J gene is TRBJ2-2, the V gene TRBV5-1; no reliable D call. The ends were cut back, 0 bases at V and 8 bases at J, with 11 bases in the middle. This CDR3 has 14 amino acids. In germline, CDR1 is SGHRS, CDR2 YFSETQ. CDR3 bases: TGCGCCAGCAGCTTGGAAGCCTTTGTTGGGGAGCTGTTTTTT. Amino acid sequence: CASSLEAFVGELFF.

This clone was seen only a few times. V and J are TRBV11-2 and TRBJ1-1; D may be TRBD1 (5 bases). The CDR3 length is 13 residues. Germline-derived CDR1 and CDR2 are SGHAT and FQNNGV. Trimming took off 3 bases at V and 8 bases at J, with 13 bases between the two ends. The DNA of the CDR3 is TGTGCCAGCAGCTTGGGAGGGGCTTCGGAAGCTTTCTTT. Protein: CASSLGGASEAFF.

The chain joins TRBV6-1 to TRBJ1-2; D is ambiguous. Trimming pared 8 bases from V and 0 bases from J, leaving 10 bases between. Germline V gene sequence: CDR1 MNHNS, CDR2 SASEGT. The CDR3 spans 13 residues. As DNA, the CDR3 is TGTGCCAGCCGGACCACTCCTAACTATGGCTACACCTTC. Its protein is CASRTTPNYGYTF.

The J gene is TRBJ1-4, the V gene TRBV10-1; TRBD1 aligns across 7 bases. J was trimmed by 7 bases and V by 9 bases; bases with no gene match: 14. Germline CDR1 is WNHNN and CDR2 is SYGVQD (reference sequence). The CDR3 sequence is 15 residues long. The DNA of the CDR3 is TGCGCCAGTATCTTAAAACAGGGGAGGGGTGAAAAACTGTTTTTT. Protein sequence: CASILKQGRGEKLFF.

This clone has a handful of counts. The DNA of the CDR3 is TGTGCCACCAGCAGTGGGGGACAGAAAGTCAACACTGAAGCTTTCTTT. Translated: CATSSGGQKVNTEAFF. This chain links TRBV15 with TRBJ1-1; 7 nucleotides match TRBD1. CDR3 length: 16 residues. Trimming took 3 bases from V and 2 from J; bases not matched to a gene: 9. Germline V CDR1 and CDR2: LNHNV, YYDKDF (reference sequence).

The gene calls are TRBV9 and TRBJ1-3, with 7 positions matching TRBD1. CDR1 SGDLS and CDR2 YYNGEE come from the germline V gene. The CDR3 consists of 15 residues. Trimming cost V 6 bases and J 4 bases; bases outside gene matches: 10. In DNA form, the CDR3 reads TGTGCCAGCAACCGACAGGGTGGCTCCGGAAACACCATATATTTT. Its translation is CASNRQGGSGNTIYF.

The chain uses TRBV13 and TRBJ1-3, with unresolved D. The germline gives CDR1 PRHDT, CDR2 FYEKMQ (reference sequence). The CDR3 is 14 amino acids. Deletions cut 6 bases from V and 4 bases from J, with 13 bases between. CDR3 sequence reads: CASRPFSAGNTIYF. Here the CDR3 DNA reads TGTGCCAGCAGACCCTTTAGCGCGGGAAACACCATATATTTT.

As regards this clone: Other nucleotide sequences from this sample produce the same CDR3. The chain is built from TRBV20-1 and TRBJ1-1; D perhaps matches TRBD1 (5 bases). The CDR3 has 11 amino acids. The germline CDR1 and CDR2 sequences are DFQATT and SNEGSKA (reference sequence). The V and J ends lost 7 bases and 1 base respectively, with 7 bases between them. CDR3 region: CSGQGNTEAFF. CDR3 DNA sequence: TGCAGTGGTCAGGGGAACACTGAAGCTTTCTTT.